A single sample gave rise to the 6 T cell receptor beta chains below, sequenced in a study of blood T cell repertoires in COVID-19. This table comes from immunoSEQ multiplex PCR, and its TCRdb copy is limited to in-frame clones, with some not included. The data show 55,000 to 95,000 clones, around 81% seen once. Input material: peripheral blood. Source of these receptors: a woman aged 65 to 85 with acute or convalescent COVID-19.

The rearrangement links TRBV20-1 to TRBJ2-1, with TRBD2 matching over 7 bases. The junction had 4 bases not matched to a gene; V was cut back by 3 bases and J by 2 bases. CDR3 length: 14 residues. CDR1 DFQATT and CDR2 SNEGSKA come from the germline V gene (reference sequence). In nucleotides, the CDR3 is TGCAGTGCTAGTGGGGGGGGACCCTACAATGAGCAGTTCTTC. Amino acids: CSASGGGPYNEQFF.

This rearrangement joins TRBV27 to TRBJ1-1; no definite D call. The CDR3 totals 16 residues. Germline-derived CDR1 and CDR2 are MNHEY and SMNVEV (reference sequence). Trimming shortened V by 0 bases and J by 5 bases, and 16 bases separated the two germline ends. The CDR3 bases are TGTGCCAGCAGTTTATCGAATACGGCGAGAGGGACTGAAGCTTTCTTT. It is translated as CASSLSNTARGTEAFF.

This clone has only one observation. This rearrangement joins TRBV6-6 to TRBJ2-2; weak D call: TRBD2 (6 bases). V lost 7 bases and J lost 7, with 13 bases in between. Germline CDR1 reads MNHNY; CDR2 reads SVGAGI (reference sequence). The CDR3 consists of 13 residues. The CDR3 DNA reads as TGTGCCAGCACCAACTCGGGGGTCGGGGAGCTGTTTTTT. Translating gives CASTNSGVGELFF.

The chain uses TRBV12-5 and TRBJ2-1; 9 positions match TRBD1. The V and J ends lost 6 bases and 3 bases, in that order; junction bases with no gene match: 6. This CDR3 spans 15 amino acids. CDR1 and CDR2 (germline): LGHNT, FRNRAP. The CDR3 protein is CASGWDRAFYNEQFF. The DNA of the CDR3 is TGTGCTAGTGGCTGGGACAGGGCCTTCTACAATGAGCAGTTCTTC.

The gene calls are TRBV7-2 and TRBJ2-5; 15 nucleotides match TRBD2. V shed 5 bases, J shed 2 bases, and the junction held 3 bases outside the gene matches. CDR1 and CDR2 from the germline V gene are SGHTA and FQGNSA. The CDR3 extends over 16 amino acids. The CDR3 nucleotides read TGTGCCAGCAGCAGCGGACTAGCGGGAGGGCAAGAGACCCAGTACTTC. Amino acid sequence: CASSSGLAGGQETQYF.

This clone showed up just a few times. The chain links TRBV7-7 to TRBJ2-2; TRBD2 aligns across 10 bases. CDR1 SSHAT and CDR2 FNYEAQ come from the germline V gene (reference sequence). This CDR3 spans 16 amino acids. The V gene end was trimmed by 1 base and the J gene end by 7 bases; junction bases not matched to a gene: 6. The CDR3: CASSLEWTSGFGELFF. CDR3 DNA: TGTGCCAGCAGCTTAGAGTGGACTAGCGGATTCGGGGAGCTGTTTTTT.